The clone carrying this T cell receptor (beta chain) turned up a few times. Other DNA sequences from this sample encode an identical CDR3 as well. Original processing notes: Reference gene primer amplification gave estimated nucleated cell counts. TCRdb's copy holds only in-frame clones and misses some; the assay was immunoSEQ multiplex PCR. V and J calls and clone size are those listed in that table; D and trimming were worked out from the DNA. The table lists over 110,000 clones, around 83% of them singletons. This sample was taken from a study of blood T cell repertoires in COVID-19. Across the study: The United States, Italy and Spain supplied acute and convalescent COVID-19 samples.

The V end was cut by 1 base, the J end by 4 bases, with 11 bases between. The CDR3 loop spans 15 amino acids. CDR1 and CDR2 (germline): SGHTA, FQGNSA. V gene TRBV7-2 combines with J gene TRBJ2-1; a weak D match, TRBD2 (7 bases). The TCR sequence derives from a man aged 55 to 70 with active or convalescent COVID-19. The sequenced material came from peripheral blood. The DNA of the CDR3 is TGTGCCAGCAGCTTAGTCGGGGGGCTGTACAATGAGCAGTTCTTC. Translation gives CASSLVGGLYNEQFF.